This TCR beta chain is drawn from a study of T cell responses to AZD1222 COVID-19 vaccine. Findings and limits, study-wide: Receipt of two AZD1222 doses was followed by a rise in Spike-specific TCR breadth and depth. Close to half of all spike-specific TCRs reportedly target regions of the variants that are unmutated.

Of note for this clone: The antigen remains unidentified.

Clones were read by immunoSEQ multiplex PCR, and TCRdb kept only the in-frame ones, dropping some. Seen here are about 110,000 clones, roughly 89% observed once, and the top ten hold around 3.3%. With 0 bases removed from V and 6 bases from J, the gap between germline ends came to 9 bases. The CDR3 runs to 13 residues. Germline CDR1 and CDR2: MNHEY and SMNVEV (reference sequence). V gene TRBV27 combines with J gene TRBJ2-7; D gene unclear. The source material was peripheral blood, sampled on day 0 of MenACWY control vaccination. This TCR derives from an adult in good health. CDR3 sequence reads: CASSLSFGFEQYF. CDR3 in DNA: TGTGCCAGCAGTTTATCGTTTGGGTTCGAGCAGTACTTC.